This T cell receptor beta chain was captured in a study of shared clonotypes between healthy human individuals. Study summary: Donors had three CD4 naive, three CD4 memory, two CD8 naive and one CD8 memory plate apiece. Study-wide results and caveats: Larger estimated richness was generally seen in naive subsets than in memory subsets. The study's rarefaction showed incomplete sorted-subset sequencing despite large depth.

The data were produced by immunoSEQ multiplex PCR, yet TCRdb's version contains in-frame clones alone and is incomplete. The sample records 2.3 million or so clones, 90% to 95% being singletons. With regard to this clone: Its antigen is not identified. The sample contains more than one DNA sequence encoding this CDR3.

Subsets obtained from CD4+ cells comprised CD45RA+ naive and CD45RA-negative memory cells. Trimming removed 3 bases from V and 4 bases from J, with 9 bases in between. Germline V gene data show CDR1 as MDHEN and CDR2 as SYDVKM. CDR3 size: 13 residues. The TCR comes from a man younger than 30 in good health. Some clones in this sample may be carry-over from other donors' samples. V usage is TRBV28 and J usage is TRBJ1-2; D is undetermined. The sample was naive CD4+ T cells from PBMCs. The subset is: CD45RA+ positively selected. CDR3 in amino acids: CASSLPRGYGYTF. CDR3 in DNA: TGTGCCAGCAGTTTGCCCCGCGGCTATGGCTACACCTTC.